The 32 T cell receptor beta chains reported below all come from one sample, sequenced in a study of cytomegalovirus exposure and HLA in healthy donors. 13 Jbeta primers and 60 Vbeta primers were used for the PCR. TCRdb keeps only in-frame clones here, not all; method: immunoSEQ multiplex PCR. The sample holds around 150,000 clones, 70% to 90% seen once. Sequences were obtained from PBMCs. The receptor set was obtained from a man between 18 and 35 years old in good health and CMV-seropositive.

The rearrangement joins TRBV30 to TRBJ1-1, with unresolved D. The V gene's germline CDR1 is GTSNPN and CDR2 SVGIG (reference sequence). V dropped 4 bases and J dropped 0 bases, with 18 bases sitting between them. The CDR3 covers 16 residues. The CDR3 DNA is TGTGCCTGGATTTTTAGGACTCCGTTGATGAACACTGAAGCTTTCTTT. Its translation is CAWIFRTPLMNTEAFF.

This clone was seen just once. J is TRBJ1-1 and V is TRBV4-3; D unresolved. Trimming removed 1 base at V and 0 bases at J, with 9 bases between. The CDR3 runs to 15 residues. Germline V gene sequence: CDR1 LGHNA, CDR2 YSLEER. The CDR3 sequence is CASSQGADLNTEAFF. The CDR3 DNA reads as TGCGCCAGCAGCCAAGGGGCAGATTTGAACACTGAAGCTTTCTTT.

CDR3 bases: TGCGCCAGTAGCGGGGGGGCCATGGATGAGCAGTTCTTC. As protein: CASSGGAMDEQFF. The chain recombines TRBV10-2 with TRBJ2-1, with 11 nucleotides matching TRBD2. V lost 9 bases and J lost 8; bases outside the gene matches: 6. This CDR3 contains 13 residues. From germline, CDR1 is WSHSY and CDR2 SAAADI.

This chain joins TRBV6-4 and TRBJ2-3; TRBD2 matches 8 bases. Germline CDR1 and CDR2: MRHNA and SNTAGT. After removal of 6 bases from V and 0 bases from J, the junction contained 5 bases not matched to a gene. The CDR3 consists of 15 residues. CDR3 coding DNA: TGTGCCAGCAGCTTAGCGGGGTTGAGCACAGATACGCAGTATTTT. As protein: CASSLAGLSTDTQYF.

The rearrangement joins TRBV4-2 to TRBJ1-5, with TRBD1 matching over 12 bases. V lost 1 base and J lost 1; bases outside the gene matches: 5. This CDR3 is 18 amino acids long. The germline V gene encodes CDR1 LGHNA and CDR2 YNFKEQ. DNA of the CDR3: TGTGCCAGCAGCCAAGCCGGGACAGGGGGCTCCAGCAATCAGCCCCAGCATTTT. Its translation is CASSQAGTGGSSNQPQHF.

The rearrangement uses TRBV6-5 and TRBJ2-5; D perhaps matches TRBD2 (6 bases). The CDR3 is 14 amino acids. The germline V gene has CDR1 MNHEY and CDR2 SVGAGI. V dropped 6 bases and J dropped 5 bases, with 16 bases sitting between them. The CDR3 DNA reads TGTGCCAGCAGAACTTTCGGGAGTCAGGAGACCCAGTACTTC. Its translation: CASRTFGSQETQYF.

The genes are TRBV11-2 and TRBJ1-1; D possibly corresponds to TRBD1 (6 bases). Trimming cost V 4 bases and J 0 bases, with 9 bases left between them. The germline V gene encodes CDR1 SGHAT and CDR2 FQNNGV. The CDR3 runs 14 residues. The DNA of the CDR3 is TGTGCCAGCAGCTACAACAGGGTGAACACTGAAGCTTTCTTT. This codes for CASSYNRVNTEAFF. The complete variable domain, with remaining parts taken from reference TRBV11-2 and TRBJ1-1, reads EAGVAQSPRYKIIEKRQSVAFWCNPISGHATLYWYQQILGQGPKLLIQFQNNGVVDDSQLPKDRFSAERLKGVDSTLKIQPAKLEDSAVYLCASSYNRVNTEAFFGQGTRLTVV.

This chain uses TRBV27 with TRBJ1-1; the match to TRBD1 covers 10 bases. This CDR3 is 18 amino acids long. Germline V CDR1 and CDR2: MNHEY, SMNVEV (reference sequence). V dropped 5 bases and J dropped 3; count of bases not matched to a gene: 15. CDR3 protein: CASSPSDLRDRGDTEAFF. DNA of the CDR3: TGTGCCAGCAGTCCTAGCGACCTCCGGGACAGGGGCGACACTGAAGCTTTCTTT.

The CDR3 loop reads CASSQGYGQPQHF. In DNA form, the CDR3 reads TGTGCCAGCAGCCAGGGTTACGGTCAGCCCCAGCATTTT. This sequence joins TRBV7-9 and TRBJ1-5, with D possibly being TRBD1 (5 bases). Deletions cut 5 bases from V and 6 bases from J, with 11 bases between. CDR3 length: 13 amino acids. Germline CDR1 and CDR2: SEHNR and FQNEAQ (reference sequence).

This clone appeared a few times. The chain links TRBV7-2 to TRBJ2-3; D is undetermined. Trimming cost V 6 bases and J 1 base, with 5 bases left between them. This CDR3 spans 12 amino acids. CDR1 is SGHTA and CDR2 is FQGNSA in the germline V gene. In DNA form, the CDR3 reads TGTGCCAGCAGGTCCGGCACAGATACGCAGTATTTT. Amino acid sequence: CASRSGTDTQYF.

The gene calls are TRBV7-2 and TRBJ2-5; the D is unclear. The CDR3 totals 15 residues. Trimming cost V 1 base and J 1 base, with 10 bases left between them. CDR1 is SGHTA and CDR2 is FQGNSA in the germline V gene. Written as DNA, the CDR3 is TGTGCCAGCAGCTTAGTGTGGCCTGGCCAAGAGACCCAGTACTTC. Protein product: CASSLVWPGQETQYF.

Of note for this clone: Since the CDR3 does not end with the conserved phenylalanine or tryptophan, this likely comes from a read error. The V gene is TRBV9, the J gene TRBJ1-1; D possibly corresponds to TRBD1 (6 bases). Per germline, CDR1 SGDLS and CDR2 YYNGEE. Trimming cost V 1 base and J 2 bases, with 12 bases left between them. This CDR3 region has 15 residues. CDR3: CASSVHGGPNTEAFL. In nucleotides, the CDR3 is TGTGCCAGCAGCGTACACGGGGGGCCTAACACTGAAGCTTTCCTT.

The sample holds a few counts of this clone. J is TRBJ1-4 and V is TRBV4-2, with a weak D call TRBD1 (5 bases). Germline V gives CDR1 LGHNA, CDR2 YNFKEQ. V was clipped by 1 base and J by 8 bases, with 11 bases between them. The CDR3 consists of 14 residues. The CDR3 nucleotides are TGTGCCAGCAGCCAAGGACAGCCTCCAGAAAAACTGTTTTTT. Its protein product is CASSQGQPPEKLFF.

The V and J genes are TRBV18 and TRBJ1-1; no clear D. CDR1 is KGHSH and CDR2 is LQKENI in the germline V gene. V was cut by 3 bases and J by 4 bases, with 15 bases left in between. CDR3 length: 15 amino acids. In DNA, the CDR3 is TGTGCCAGCTCACCCGGCACGGGTTTGGCCACTGAAGCTTTCTTT. It specifies CASSPGTGLATEAFF.

J is TRBJ2-3 and V is TRBV7-8; 13 bases are a match to TRBD2. The CDR3 consists of 16 residues. The germline V gene encodes CDR1 SGHVS and CDR2 FQNEAQ. With V trimmed by 3 bases and J by 4 bases, 4 bases remained unmatched. The CDR3 protein is CASSFTSGGAADTQYF. CDR3 coding DNA: TGTGCCAGCAGCTTCACTAGCGGGGGGGCCGCAGATACGCAGTATTTT.

This chain links TRBV5-4 with TRBJ2-7; weak D call: TRBD1 (5 bases). The germline gives CDR1 SGHNT, CDR2 YYREEE (reference sequence). The germline V and J ends were trimmed by 3 bases and 6 bases, with 10 bases remaining between them. There are 12 residues in the CDR3. The CDR3 DNA is TGTGCCAGCAGCTATCAGGGCCGCGAGCAGTACTTC. Its protein product is CASSYQGREQYF.

V gene TRBV12-5 combines with J gene TRBJ2-2; D remains unclear. Germline-derived CDR1 and CDR2 are LGHNT and FRNRAP. V gave up 6 bases and J gave up 4 bases, with 15 bases separating them. The CDR3 extends over 15 amino acids. The CDR3 loop reads CASGSGYTGTGELFF. The DNA of the CDR3 is TGTGCTAGTGGCTCCGGATATACGGGCACCGGGGAGCTGTTTTTT.

The sample holds one count of this clone. CDR3 protein: CASSGRRDDGYTF. The CDR3 region has the DNA TGTGCCAGCAGCGGGAGACGTGACGATGGCTACACCTTC. The rearrangement uses TRBV2 and TRBJ1-2; D not resolved. CDR1 is SNHLY and CDR2 is FYNNEI in the germline V gene. This CDR3 is 13 amino acids long. The V end was cut by 6 bases, the J end by 6 bases, with 14 bases between.

The chain carries TRBV7-2 and TRBJ1-5, with a possible D match to TRBD1 (5 bases). The CDR3 spans 15 residues. V gave up 0 bases and J gave up 9 bases, with 15 bases separating them. CDR1 is SGHTA, CDR2 FQGNSA, per germline. CDR3 sequence: CASSLALGLEGPQHF. CDR3 bases: TGTGCCAGCAGCTTAGCCCTGGGACTTGAAGGGCCCCAGCATTTT.

The chain is built from TRBV5-4 and TRBJ1-1; D is possibly TRBD1 (6 bases). The CDR3 loop spans 14 amino acids. From germline, CDR1 is SGHNT and CDR2 YYREEE (reference sequence). V lost 4 bases and J lost 1, with 11 bases in between. The CDR3 here is CASSPGQANTEAFF. For the CDR3, the DNA is TGTGCCAGCAGCCCGGGACAAGCGAACACTGAAGCTTTCTTT.

The chain combines TRBV7-6 with TRBJ1-6; D is unclear. V gave up 1 base and J gave up 10 bases, with 8 bases separating them. This CDR3 is 13 amino acids long. CDR1 is SGHVS, CDR2 FNYEAQ, per germline. The CDR3 coding sequence is TGTGCCAGCAGCTTAGGCGGGTTATCACCCCTCCACTTT. Its translation: CASSLGGLSPLHF.

This clone was picked up a small number of times. The chain is built from TRBV7-2 and TRBJ2-1, with TRBD1 matching over 10 bases. CDR3 length: 15 amino acids. Germline V CDR1 and CDR2: SGHTA, FQGNSA. V trimming: 2 bases; J trimming: 7 bases; junction bases outside the gene matches: 5. The CDR3 spells CASSLMGTGDNEQFF. The CDR3 DNA sequence: TGTGCCAGCAGCTTAATGGGGACAGGGGATAATGAGCAGTTCTTC.

In its sample, this clone was seen once. This chain connects TRBV27 to TRBJ2-7; a weak D match, TRBD1 (6 bases). From germline, CDR1 is MNHEY and CDR2 SMNVEV (reference sequence). This CDR3 has 12 residues. V lost 6 bases, J lost 3 bases, and 9 bases lay in between. CDR3 nucleotide sequence: TGTGCCAGCAGCGGCAGGGGCTACGAGCAGTACTTC. Translation: CASSGRGYEQYF.

This clone has more than one count but fewer than ten. The chain carries TRBV11-2 and TRBJ1-3, with D perhaps TRBD1 (6 bases). The V gene lost 8 bases and the J gene lost 2 bases, with 13 bases spanning the gap. Germline V lookup: CDR1 SGHAT, CDR2 FQNNGV. The CDR3 contains 14 residues. Here the CDR3 DNA reads TGTGCCAGCGCTAACAGGGAGACTGGAAACACCATATATTTT. This codes for CASANRETGNTIYF.

The chain carries TRBV19 and TRBJ1-1; D is possibly TRBD1 (5 bases). Trimming left V 3 bases short and J 11 bases short, with 16 bases between. The CDR3 runs 13 residues. Germline V gene sequence: CDR1 LNHDA, CDR2 SQIVND (reference sequence). CDR3 DNA: TGTGCCAGTAGTATGGGCAGGGTCTATGAGGCTTTCTTT. Encoded protein: CASSMGRVYEAFF.

The chain recombines TRBV4-1 with TRBJ2-5, with D tentatively TRBD2 (5 bases). Trimming took off 3 bases at V and 0 bases at J, with 11 bases between the two ends. The CDR3 extends over 15 amino acids. Germline loops: CDR1 MGHRA, CDR2 YSYEKL. CDR3 coding DNA: TGCGCCAGCAGCCACGCGTTTAGCGACCAAGAGACCCAGTACTTC. The encoded protein is CASSHAFSDQETQYF.

The rearrangement joins TRBV12-5 to TRBJ2-7; D gene uncertain. Germline CDR1 reads LGHNT; CDR2 reads FRNRAP. The V and J ends lost 3 bases and 6 bases respectively, with 12 bases between them. This CDR3 has 13 amino acids. The CDR3 sequence is CASGFLFVVEQYF. DNA for the CDR3: TGTGCTAGTGGTTTTCTCTTCGTCGTCGAGCAGTACTTC.

The chain is built from TRBV2 and TRBJ2-7; TRBD1 agrees at 9 bases. The CDR3 consists of 13 residues. Germline CDR1 is SNHLY and CDR2 is FYNNEI. V was pared by 4 bases and J by 5 bases, with 3 bases of the junction left unmatched. For the CDR3, the DNA is TGTGCCAGCAGTGGGGACAGGGTTCACGAGCAGTACTTC. It yields the protein CASSGDRVHEQYF.

The J gene is TRBJ2-7, the V gene TRBV12-2; the table calls TRBD1, which could not be checked here. TRBV12-2 is recorded as a pseudogene. The CDR3 length is 15 residues. CDR3 sequence: CASRLALAGGFEQYF. The CDR3 DNA sequence: TGTGCAAGTCGCTTAGCGTTGGCAGGGGGCTTCGAGCAGTACTTC.

The V gene is TRBV10-3, the J gene TRBJ1-6, with D tentatively TRBD1 (6 bases). Per germline, CDR1 ENHRY and CDR2 SYGVKD. There are 14 residues in the CDR3. V lost 4 bases, J lost 7 bases, and 11 bases lay in between. The CDR3 here is CAISAGQGNSPLHF. For the CDR3, the DNA is TGTGCCATCAGTGCGGGTCAGGGGAATTCACCCCTCCACTTT.

The chain links TRBV30 to TRBJ2-2; 7 positions agree with TRBD1. Germline CDR1 is GTSNPN and CDR2 is SVGIG (reference sequence). With 0 bases clipped from V and 0 bases from J, the junction kept 4 bases outside the gene matches. The CDR3 sequence is 16 residues long. The CDR3 DNA follows: TGTGCCTGGAGTGTACGGACAGGCGCGAACACCGGGGAGCTGTTTTTT. Encoded protein: CAWSVRTGANTGELFF.

The chain recombines TRBV7-2 with TRBJ2-2; TRBD2 is a possible D gene (6 bases). This CDR3 comprises 16 residues. Germline assignment: CDR1 SGHTA and CDR2 FQGNSA. V lost 2 bases, J lost 5 bases, and 15 bases lay in between. CDR3: CASSLKGRGRTGELFF. The CDR3 DNA reads TGTGCCAGCAGCTTAAAGGGGCGGGGTCGGACCGGGGAGCTGTTTTTT.